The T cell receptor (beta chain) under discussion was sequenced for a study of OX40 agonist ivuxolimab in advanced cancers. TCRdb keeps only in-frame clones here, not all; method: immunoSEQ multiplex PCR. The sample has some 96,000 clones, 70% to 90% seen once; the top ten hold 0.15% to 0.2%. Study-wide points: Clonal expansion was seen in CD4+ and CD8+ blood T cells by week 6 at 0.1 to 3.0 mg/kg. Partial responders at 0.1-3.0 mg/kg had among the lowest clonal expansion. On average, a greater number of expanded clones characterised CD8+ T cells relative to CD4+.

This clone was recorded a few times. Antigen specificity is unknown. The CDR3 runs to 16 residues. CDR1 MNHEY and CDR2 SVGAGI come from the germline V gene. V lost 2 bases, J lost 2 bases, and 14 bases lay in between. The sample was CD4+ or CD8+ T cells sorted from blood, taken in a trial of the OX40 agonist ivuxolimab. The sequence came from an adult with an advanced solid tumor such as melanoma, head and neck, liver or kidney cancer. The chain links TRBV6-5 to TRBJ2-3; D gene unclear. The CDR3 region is CASSYGPYRTTDTQYF. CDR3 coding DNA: TGTGCCAGCAGTTACGGCCCCTACCGTACCACAGATACGCAGTATTTT.